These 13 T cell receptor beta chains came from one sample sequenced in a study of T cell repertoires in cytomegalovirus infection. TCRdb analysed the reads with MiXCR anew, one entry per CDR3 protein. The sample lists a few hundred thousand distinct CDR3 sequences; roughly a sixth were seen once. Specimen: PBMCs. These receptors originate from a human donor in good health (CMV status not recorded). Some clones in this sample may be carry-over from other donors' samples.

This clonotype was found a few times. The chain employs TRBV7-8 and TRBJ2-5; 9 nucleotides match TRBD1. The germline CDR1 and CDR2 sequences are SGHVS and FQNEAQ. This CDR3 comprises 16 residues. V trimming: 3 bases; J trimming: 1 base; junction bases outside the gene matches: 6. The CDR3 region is CASSFGPGQGQETQYF. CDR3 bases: TGTGCCAGCAGCTTTGGTCCGGGACAGGGCCAAGAGACCCAGTACTTC. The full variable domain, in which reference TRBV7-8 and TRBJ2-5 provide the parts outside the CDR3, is GAGVSQSPRYKVAKRGQDVALRCDPISGHVSLFWYQQALGQGPEFLTYFQNEAQLDKSGLPSDRFFAERPEGSVSTLKIQRTQQEDSAVYLCASSFGPGQGQETQYFGPGTRLLVL.

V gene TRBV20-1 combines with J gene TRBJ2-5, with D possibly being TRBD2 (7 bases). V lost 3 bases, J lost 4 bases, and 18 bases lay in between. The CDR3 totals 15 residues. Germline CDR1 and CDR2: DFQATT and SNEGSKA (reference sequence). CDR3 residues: CSASGGRTRIETQYF. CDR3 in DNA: TGCAGTGCTAGCGGGGGGCGGACTAGGATAGAGACCCAGTACTTC.

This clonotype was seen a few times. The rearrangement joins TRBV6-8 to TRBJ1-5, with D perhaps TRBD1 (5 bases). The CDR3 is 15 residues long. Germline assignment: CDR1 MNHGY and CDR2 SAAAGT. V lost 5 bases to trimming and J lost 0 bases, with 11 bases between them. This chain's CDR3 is CASSPGLHSNQPQHF. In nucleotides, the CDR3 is TGTGCCAGCAGTCCGGGACTACATAGCAATCAGCCCCAGCATTTT.

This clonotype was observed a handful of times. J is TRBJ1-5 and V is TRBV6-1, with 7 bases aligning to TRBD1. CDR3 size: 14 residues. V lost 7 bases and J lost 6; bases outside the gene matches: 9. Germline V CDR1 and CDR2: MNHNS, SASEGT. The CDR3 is CASTPGQALQPQHF. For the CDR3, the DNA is TGTGCCAGCACCCCCGGACAGGCCCTTCAGCCCCAGCATTTT.

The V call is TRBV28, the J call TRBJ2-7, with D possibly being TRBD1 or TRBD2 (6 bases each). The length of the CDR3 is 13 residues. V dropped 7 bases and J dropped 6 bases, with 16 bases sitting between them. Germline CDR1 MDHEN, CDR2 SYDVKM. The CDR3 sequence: CASMTGGVLEQYF. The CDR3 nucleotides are TGTGCCAGCATGACAGGAGGGGTCCTCGAGCAGTACTTC.

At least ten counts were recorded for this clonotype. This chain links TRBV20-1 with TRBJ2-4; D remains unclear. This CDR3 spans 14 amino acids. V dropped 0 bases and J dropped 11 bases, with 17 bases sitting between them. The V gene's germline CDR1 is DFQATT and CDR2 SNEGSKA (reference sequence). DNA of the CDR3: TGCAGTGCTAGAGATTCGGGCGAATACTGGGTTCAGTACTTC. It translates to CSARDSGEYWVQYF.

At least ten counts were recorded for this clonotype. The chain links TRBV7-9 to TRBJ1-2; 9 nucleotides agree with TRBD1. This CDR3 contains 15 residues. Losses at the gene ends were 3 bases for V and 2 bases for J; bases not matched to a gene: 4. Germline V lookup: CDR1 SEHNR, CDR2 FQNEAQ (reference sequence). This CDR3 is CASSLGQGVNYGYTF. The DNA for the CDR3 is TGTGCCAGCAGCTTGGGACAGGGAGTAAACTATGGCTACACCTTC.

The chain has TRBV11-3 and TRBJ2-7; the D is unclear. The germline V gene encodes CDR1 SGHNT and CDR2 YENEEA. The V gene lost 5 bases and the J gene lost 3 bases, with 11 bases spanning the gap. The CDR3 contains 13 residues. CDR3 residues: CASSPDGRYEQYF. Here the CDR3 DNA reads TGTGCCAGCAGCCCCGACGGCCGCTACGAGCAGTACTTC. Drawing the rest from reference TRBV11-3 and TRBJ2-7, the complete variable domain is EAGVVQSPRYKIIEKKQPVAFWCNPISGHNTLYWYLQNLGQGPELLIRYENEEAVDDSQLPKDRFSAERLKGVDSTLKIQPAELGDSAVYLCASSPDGRYEQYFGPGTRLTVT.

The CDR3 DNA follows: TGCAGTGCTAGAGATGCGGTCGGCCAAGAGACCCAGTACTTC. Translating it yields CSARDAVGQETQYF. The rearrangement links TRBV20-1 to TRBJ2-5; D gene ambiguous. With 0 bases removed from V and 1 base from J, the gap between germline ends came to 9 bases. The CDR3 extends over 14 amino acids. The germline CDR1 and CDR2 sequences are DFQATT and SNEGSKA (reference sequence).

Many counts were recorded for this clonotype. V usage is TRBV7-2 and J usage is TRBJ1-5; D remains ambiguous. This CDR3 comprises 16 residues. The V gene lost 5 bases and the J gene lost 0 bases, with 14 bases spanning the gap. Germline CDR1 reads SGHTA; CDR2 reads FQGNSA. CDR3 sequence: CASSERPSYSNQPQHF. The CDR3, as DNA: TGTGCCAGCAGCGAACGACCGTCTTATAGCAATCAGCCCCAGCATTTT. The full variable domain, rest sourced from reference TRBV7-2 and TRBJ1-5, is GAGVSQSPSNKVTEKGKDVELRCDPISGHTALYWYRQSLGQGLEFLIYFQGNSAPDKSGLPSDRFSAERTGGSVSTLTIQRTQQEDSAVYLCASSERPSYSNQPQHFGDGTRLSIL.

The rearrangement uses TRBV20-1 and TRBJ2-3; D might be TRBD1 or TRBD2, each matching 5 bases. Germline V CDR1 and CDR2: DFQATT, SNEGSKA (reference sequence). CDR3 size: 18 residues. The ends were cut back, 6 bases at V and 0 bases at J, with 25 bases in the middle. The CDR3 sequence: CSAWGTAPSILSTDTQYF. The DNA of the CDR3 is TGCAGTGCCTGGGGGACGGCTCCATCCATCCTTAGCACAGATACGCAGTATTTT.

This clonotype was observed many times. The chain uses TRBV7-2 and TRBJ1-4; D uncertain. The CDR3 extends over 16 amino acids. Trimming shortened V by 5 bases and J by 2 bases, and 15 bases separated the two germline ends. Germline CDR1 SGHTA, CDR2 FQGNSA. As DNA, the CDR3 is TGTGCCAGCAGCAGAAATGGGCAACCCACTAATGAAAAACTGTTTTTT. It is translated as CASSRNGQPTNEKLFF.

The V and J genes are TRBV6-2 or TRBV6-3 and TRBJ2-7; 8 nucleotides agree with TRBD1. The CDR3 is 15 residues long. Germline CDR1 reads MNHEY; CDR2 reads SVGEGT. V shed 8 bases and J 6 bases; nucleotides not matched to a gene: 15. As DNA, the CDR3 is TGTGCCAGCCGGGGATCAGGGGGCGCACGAGGCGAGCAGTACTTC. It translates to CASRGSGGARGEQYF.